The clone carrying this T cell receptor beta chain occurred a few times. Its antigen is unidentified. Sequencing targeted expressed TCRB transcripts, as all isolated RNA had been reverse transcribed. The table came from immunoSEQ multiplex PCR; TCRdb's copy has only in-frame clones and leaves some out. The sample carries about 360,000 clones, roughly 12% recorded once. The data are from a study of beta chain features in type 1 diabetes. Study in general: Sorted cells, 107,917,701 in number, were examined across all samples. Study-level results: Possibly, sequencing cDNA over-represented cells that had high TCR expression levels. In these data, an HLA type influence on TCRB rearrangement remained unresolved. TCRB CDR3s were moderately but significantly shorter in Type 1 diabetes patients in all four CD4+ subsets.

Trimming left V 4 bases short and J 2 bases short, with 15 bases between. This CDR3 is built from 16 residues. Germline CDR1 MDHEN, CDR2 SYDVKM. This clonotype originated in a man between 18 and 35 years old in good health. The sequenced material came from naive CD4+ T cells from blood. The chain links TRBV28 to TRBJ2-1; tentatively, D is TRBD1 (6 bases). The CDR3 DNA reads as TGTGCCAGCAGTTCCTTTCAGGGGCCTGCCTACAATGAGCAGTTCTTC. It yields the protein CASSSFQGPAYNEQFF.